This T cell receptor beta chain originates from a study of blood T cell repertoires in COVID-19. Study context: COVID-19 samples, acute and convalescent, were from the United States, Italy and Spain.

Per the original methods: Amplification of reference gene primers was used by the study to estimate nucleated cell counts. Here immunoSEQ multiplex PCR was the method, and the copy in TCRdb shows in-frame clones only, minus some. D and trimming come from the DNA, and the V and J calls and clone size come from that table. The table includes fewer than 200,000 clones, approximately 80% detected once. The sequence was collected from a human donor in a cohort sampled during active COVID-19. The specimen sequenced was peripheral blood.

The chain's CDR3 is CASSYGTGRGNSPLHF. In nucleotides, the CDR3 is TGTGCCAGCAGTTACGGGACAGGGAGGGGAAATTCACCCCTCCACTTT. V is TRBV6-2 or TRBV6-3 and J is TRBJ1-6, with 9 bases fitting TRBD1. This CDR3 is 16 amino acids long. Trimming at V came to 2 bases and at J to 7 bases, leaving 6 bases not matched to a gene. Germline assignment: CDR1 MNHEY and CDR2 SVGEGT.